This passage covers 26 T cell receptor beta chains from one sample sequenced in a study of identical twins. TCRdb reprocessed the 5' RACE reads with MiXCR, giving one entry per CDR3 protein. The sample holds around 960,000 distinct CDR3 sequences, roughly an eighth seen once. These same data were also listed under a study on yellow fever vaccine responses in identical twins.

The sequenced sample consisted of PBMCs. These receptors were obtained from a woman in her late teens or twenties in good health.

V is TRBV29-1 and J is TRBJ2-2, with D possibly TRBD1 on 6 matching bases. Germline CDR1 is SQVTM and CDR2 is ANQGSEA. CDR3 length: 15 amino acids. V lost 2 bases and J 4 bases, leaving 14 bases between the germline ends. The CDR3 sequence: CSVEFGDTSTGELFF. The CDR3 DNA sequence: TGCAGCGTTGAATTCGGGGACACTAGCACCGGGGAGCTGTTTTTT.

Many counts were recorded for this clonotype. V usage is TRBV12-3 or TRBV12-4 and J usage is TRBJ1-1, with D possibly matching TRBD1 (5 bases). V gave up 5 bases and J gave up 3 bases, with 16 bases separating them. This CDR3 is built from 15 residues. CDR3: CASSEGWDGYTEAFF. The CDR3 bases are TGTGCCAGCAGTGAGGGCTGGGACGGGTACACTGAAGCTTTCTTT.

This clonotype was picked up a small number of times. The chain combines TRBV10-3 with TRBJ2-7; D may be TRBD1 or TRBD2 (5 bases each). Germline V gives CDR1 ENHRY, CDR2 SYGVKD. V was trimmed by 3 bases and J by 2 bases, leaving 11 bases between them. The CDR3 totals 14 residues. CDR3 bases: TGTGCCATCAGTGACCGGGACGGAGCCTACGAGCAGTACTTC. Translated: CAISDRDGAYEQYF.

This clonotype was counted at least ten times. The V and J genes are TRBV18 and TRBJ2-1; no clear D gene. The germline CDR1 and CDR2 sequences are KGHSH and LQKENI. This CDR3 contains 13 residues. Trimming took off 6 bases at V and 4 bases at J, with 10 bases between the two ends. The CDR3 coding sequence is TGTGCCAGCTCCTACGGGCTATACAATGAGCAGTTCTTC. It yields the protein CASSYGLYNEQFF.

The chain links TRBV12-3 or TRBV12-4 to TRBJ2-6, with 8 bases matching TRBD2. V gave up 8 bases and J gave up 0 bases; unmatched junction bases: 15. The CDR3 length is 19 residues. CDR3 sequence: CASCLSKVAGSSGANVLTF. CDR3 DNA: TGTGCCAGCTGCCTCAGTAAGGTAGCGGGGTCCTCTGGGGCCAACGTCCTGACTTTC.

This clonotype was found a few times. The chain combines TRBV3-1 with TRBJ2-7; D perhaps matches TRBD1 (6 bases). Deletions cut 4 bases from V and 3 bases from J, with 16 bases between. Germline assignment: CDR1 LGHDT and CDR2 YNNKEL (reference sequence). The CDR3 length is 15 residues. DNA for the CDR3: TGTGCCAGCAGCCTCTATGAACAGGGCTACTACGAGCAGTACGTC. This sequence encodes CASSLYEQGYYEQYV.

This clonotype appeared a few times. This sequence joins TRBV24-1 and TRBJ2-1; weak D call: TRBD1 (5 bases). Trimming took 3 bases from V and 8 from J, leaving 10 bases between them. Germline assignment: CDR1 KGHDR and CDR2 SFDVKD. There are 13 residues in the CDR3. CDR3 sequence: CATSDRWGDEQFF. CDR3 coding DNA: TGTGCCACCAGTGATAGATGGGGCGATGAGCAGTTCTTC.

This clonotype occurred many times. This chain joins TRBV5-5 and TRBJ1-1, with no clear D. V was shortened by 0 bases and J by 3 bases, with 15 bases between the two germline ends. The germline V gene encodes CDR1 SGHKS and CDR2 YYEKEE (reference sequence). This CDR3 contains 16 residues. The CDR3 nucleotides are TGTGCCAGCAGCTTGGCCGGGCCAAGCCGGTACACTGAAGCTTTCTTT. It is translated as CASSLAGPSRYTEAFF.

V is TRBV27 and J is TRBJ1-5; TRBD1 matches 7 bases. In germline, CDR1 is MNHEY, CDR2 SMNVEV (reference sequence). The CDR3 sequence is 12 residues long. V trimming: 6 bases; J trimming: 6 bases; junction bases outside the gene matches: 2. CDR3 residues: CASRTGFQPQHF. CDR3 nucleotide sequence: TGTGCCAGCAGGACAGGGTTTCAGCCCCAGCATTTT.

This clonotype was counted only a few times. This sequence joins TRBV29-1 and TRBJ2-3; no reliable D call. CDR3 length: 11 residues. The germline V gene encodes CDR1 SQVTM and CDR2 ANQGSEA. V was clipped by 3 bases and J by 6 bases, with 7 bases between them. The CDR3 sequence: CSVDFSDTQYF. CDR3 nucleotides: TGCAGCGTTGATTTCTCGGATACGCAGTATTTT.

This clonotype was observed a handful of times. This chain uses TRBV5-1 with TRBJ1-1, with TRBD1 as a possible D gene (5 bases). The CDR3 is made up of 16 amino acids. Germline-derived CDR1 and CDR2 are SGHRS and YFSETQ. V lost 0 bases to trimming and J lost 4 bases, with 16 bases between them. The CDR3 bases are TGCGCCAGCAGCTTGGGTGCGGGAGTGGGGACCACTGAAGCTTTCTTT. The encoded protein is CASSLGAGVGTTEAFF.

This clonotype occurred many times. The genes are TRBV7-3 and TRBJ2-2; perhaps D is TRBD1 or TRBD2 (5 bases each). The germline V gene encodes CDR1 SGHTA and CDR2 FQGTGA. The CDR3 totals 14 residues. The V and J ends lost 5 bases and 4 bases respectively, with 11 bases between them. CDR3 sequence reads: CASSPGTSTGELFF. CDR3 nucleotide sequence: TGTGCCAGCAGCCCAGGGACCTCCACCGGGGAGCTGTTTTTT.

A few counts support this clonotype. This chain connects TRBV9 to TRBJ2-1; 10 nucleotides line up with TRBD1. This CDR3 contains 16 residues. CDR1 SGDLS and CDR2 YYNGEE come from the germline V gene. Germline trimming cut 1 base from V and 8 bases from J; bases unmatched to any gene: 9. The CDR3 sequence: CASSVLTGGVGDEQFF. The CDR3 nucleotides are TGTGCCAGCAGCGTATTGACAGGGGGCGTAGGCGATGAGCAGTTCTTC.

The chain is built from TRBV6-5 and TRBJ2-7, with D perhaps TRBD1 or TRBD2 (6 bases each). Trimming stripped 4 bases from V and 2 bases from J, with 15 bases between. CDR3 length equals 15 residues. CDR1 is MNHEY, CDR2 SVGAGI, per germline. Here the CDR3 reads CASSSRGGLTYEQYF. CDR3 sequence (DNA): TGTGCCAGCAGTTCACGTGGGGGGCTTACCTACGAGCAGTACTTC.

The rearrangement links TRBV19 to TRBJ2-1; TRBD2 aligns across 8 bases. This CDR3 contains 15 residues. Germline values: CDR1 LNHDA, CDR2 SQIVND (reference sequence). The J segment lost 4 bases and the V segment lost 0 bases, leaving 2 bases of the junction unmatched. The CDR3 bases are TGTGCCAGTAGTATAGAAGCGGGAGTTTACAATGAGCAGTTCTTC. The encoded protein is CASSIEAGVYNEQFF. Drawing the rest from reference TRBV19 and TRBJ2-1, the complete variable domain is DGGITQSPKYLFRKEGQNVTLSCEQNLNHDAMYWYRQDPGQGLRLIYYSQIVNDFQKGDIAEGYSVSREKKESFPLTVTSAQKNPTAFYLCASSIEAGVYNEQFFGPGTRLTVL.

The chain carries TRBV20-1 and TRBJ2-2; D is unresolved. CDR1 is DFQATT and CDR2 is SNEGSKA in the germline V gene (reference sequence). The V end was cut by 0 bases, the J end by 1 base, with 9 bases between. The CDR3 covers 15 residues. CDR3: CSARDTSRNTGELFF. CDR3 nucleotide sequence: TGCAGTGCTAGAGATACAAGTCGGAACACCGGGGAGCTGTTTTTT.

This clonotype was picked up many times. The chain has TRBV2 and TRBJ2-3; D is possibly TRBD2 (6 bases). Trimming shortened V by 5 bases and J by 4 bases, and 10 bases separated the two germline ends. Germline V gene lookup returns CDR1 SNHLY and CDR2 FYNNEI. CDR3 length: 13 amino acids. As DNA, the CDR3 is TGTGCCAGCAGTACCGGGACTTCAGATACGCAGTATTTT. Translation gives CASSTGTSDTQYF.

This clonotype was counted a few times. The chain has TRBV6-1 and TRBJ1-5; D is unclear. The CDR3 has 13 amino acids. The V and J ends lost 5 bases and 6 bases respectively, with 11 bases between them. CDR1 and CDR2 (germline): MNHNS, SASEGT. CDR3 region: CASSTEAGQPQHF. Here the CDR3 DNA reads TGTGCCAGCAGTACGGAGGCGGGTCAGCCCCAGCATTTT.

The chain has TRBV4-1 and TRBJ2-2, with 9 nucleotides matching TRBD2. Trimming at V came to 0 bases and at J to 6 bases, leaving 11 bases not matched to a gene. CDR1 is MGHRA and CDR2 is YSYEKL in the germline V gene. The CDR3 is 18 residues long. The DNA of the CDR3 is TGCGCCAGCAGCCAAGATTTGATTATACTAGCGGGTGCCGGGGAGCTGTTTTTT. The encoded protein is CASSQDLIILAGAGELFF.

Points on this clonotype: A single base separates this from a much larger clone, so it may be a read error. This rearrangement joins TRBV20-1 to TRBJ2-1; 8 nucleotides match TRBD1. The CDR3 is 15 residues long. Germline V gene sequence: CDR1 DFQATT, CDR2 SNEGSKA (reference sequence). The CDR3 nucleotides are TGCTGTGCTCCACTCACGGGACAGGCAATCAATGAGCAGTTCTTC. Its translation is CCAPLTGQAINEQFF.

This clonotype came up a few times. The CDR3 nucleotides read TGTGCCAGCAGTTTACGGGAGACGGAGAACTATGGCTACACCTTC. Its protein product is CASSLRETENYGYTF. V gene TRBV12-3 or TRBV12-4 combines with J gene TRBJ1-2; no clear D. CDR3 length: 15 residues. V was pared by 2 bases and J by 2 bases, with 12 bases between.

This chain uses TRBV3-1 with TRBJ2-5; possibly TRBD2 for D (5 bases). Germline V gene sequence: CDR1 LGHDT, CDR2 YNNKEL (reference sequence). CDR3 length equals 16 residues. The V and J ends lost 2 bases and 5 bases respectively, with 18 bases between them. The CDR3 DNA follows: TGTGCCAGCAGCCAACTACGGGGTCTAGGGTACGAGACCCAGTACTTC. Amino acid sequence: CASSQLRGLGYETQYF.

This clonotype was seen more than once but under ten times. The chain carries TRBV25-1 and TRBJ1-1; D is perhaps TRBD1 (5 bases). The CDR3 runs to 14 residues. Germline V CDR1 and CDR2: MGHDK, SYGVNS. V was cut by 4 bases and J by 1 base, with 10 bases left in between. CDR3 loop: CASSGFGGNTEAFF. Written as DNA, the CDR3 is TGTGCCAGCAGTGGGTTTGGGGGGAACACTGAAGCTTTCTTT.

V and J are TRBV12-3 or TRBV12-4 and TRBJ2-7, with 10 nucleotides matching TRBD1. V shed 7 bases and J 6 bases; nucleotides not matched to a gene: 6. The CDR3 is 13 residues long. The CDR3 bases are TGTGCCAGCAACGCCGGGACAGGGGTCGAGCAGTACTTC. This sequence encodes CASNAGTGVEQYF.

The V gene is TRBV12-3 or TRBV12-4, the J gene TRBJ2-4; no clear D gene. The V end lost 4 bases, the J end lost 6 bases, and 10 bases lay between the germline ends. CDR3 length: 13 amino acids. The CDR3 protein is CASSSTYLNIQYF. The CDR3, as DNA: TGTGCCAGCAGTTCAACTTACTTAAACATTCAGTACTTC.

This clonotype was recorded only once. The chain has TRBV28 and TRBJ2-5; D not certain. The germline V gene encodes CDR1 MDHEN and CDR2 SYDVKM. The CDR3 spans 15 residues. Trimming removed 2 bases from V and 2 bases from J, with 12 bases in between. The CDR3 region is CASSLEADLQETQYF. The CDR3 coding sequence is TGTGCCAGCAGTTTAGAGGCAGACCTTCAAGAGACCCAGTACTTC.